The 25 T cell receptor beta chains below all came from one sample that was sequenced in a study of shared clonotypes between healthy human individuals. Here immunoSEQ multiplex PCR was the method, and the copy in TCRdb shows in-frame clones only, minus some. The sample lists about 610,000 clones; 95% to 96% were seen once. CD45RO-negative CD8 cells positively selected for CCR7 made up the naive population, which excluded terminally differentiated effector memory CD45RA+ cells. Sequencing used naive CD8+ T cells sorted from blood. These receptors were collected from a young woman in good health.

The chain has TRBV13 and TRBJ2-7; 8 positions match TRBD2. CDR3 size: 14 residues. J gave up 2 bases and V 3 bases, and 3 bases lay outside the gene matches. CDR1 and CDR2 from the germline V gene are PRHDT and FYEKMQ (reference sequence). CDR3 coding DNA: TGTGCCAGCAGCTTCGGGAGGGGGGCCTACGAGCAGTACTTC. It specifies CASSFGRGAYEQYF.

V is TRBV27 and J is TRBJ2-3; D remains ambiguous. V was clipped by 3 bases and J by 0 bases, with 13 bases between them. The CDR3 runs to 16 residues. The germline CDR1 and CDR2 sequences are MNHEY and SMNVEV (reference sequence). CDR3 residues: CASSFGTVTSTDTQYF. The CDR3 nucleotides are TGTGCCAGCAGTTTCGGTACAGTTACTAGCACAGATACGCAGTATTTT.

The chain couples TRBV6-6 to TRBJ1-5; TRBD1 aligns across 9 bases. The CDR3 is 16 amino acids. After removal of 3 bases from V and 5 bases from J, the junction contained 8 bases not matched to a gene. Germline loops: CDR1 MNHNY, CDR2 SVGAGI (reference sequence). CDR3 residues: CASSYSGTGYYQPQHF. As DNA, the CDR3 is TGTGCCAGCAGTTATTCCGGGACAGGGTATTATCAGCCCCAGCATTTT.

The gene calls are TRBV6-5 and TRBJ1-2; D remains unclear. The germline gives CDR1 MNHEY, CDR2 SVGAGI. V lost 10 bases and J lost 4, with 19 bases in between. The CDR3 is made up of 14 amino acids. The CDR3 protein is CATYDSAPVYGYTF. The DNA of the CDR3 is TGTGCCACCTACGACTCAGCCCCTGTCTATGGCTACACCTTC.

This clone was detected once. This rearrangement joins TRBV15 to TRBJ2-7; D uncertain. The CDR3 is 14 amino acids. The germline CDR1 and CDR2 sequences are LNHNV and YYDKDF (reference sequence). V dropped 0 bases and J dropped 1 base, with 7 bases sitting between them. The CDR3 here is CATSRDHGSYEQYF. DNA for the CDR3: TGTGCCACCAGCAGAGATCATGGTTCCTACGAGCAGTACTTC. Variable domain in full (rest from reference TRBV15 and TRBJ2-7): DAMVIQNPRYQVTQFGKPVTLSCSQTLNHNVMYWYQQKSSQAPKLLFHYYDKDFNNEADTPDNFQSRRPNTSFCFLDIRSPGLGDTAMYLCATSRDHGSYEQYFGPGTRLTVT.

The chain is built from TRBV6-5 and TRBJ2-7; a weak D match, TRBD2 (6 bases). The CDR3 sequence is 16 residues long. The V end was cut by 4 bases, the J end by 7 bases, with 23 bases between. The germline CDR1 and CDR2 sequences are MNHEY and SVGAGI. The CDR3 reads CASSSPRGGTPWEQYF. DNA for the CDR3: TGTGCCAGCAGTTCCCCTAGGGGCGGGACCCCTTGGGAGCAGTACTTC.

The rearrangement uses TRBV9 and TRBJ2-2; D may be TRBD1 (5 bases). CDR3 size: 15 residues. Germline CDR1 and CDR2: SGDLS and YYNGEE. V lost 3 bases and J lost 0, with 9 bases in between. CDR3 region: CASSGGGSNTGELFF. As DNA, the CDR3 is TGTGCCAGCAGCGGGGGCGGATCGAACACCGGGGAGCTGTTTTTT.

J is TRBJ1-2 and V is TRBV25-1; D unresolved. The germline gives CDR1 MGHDK, CDR2 SYGVNS. V dropped 4 bases and J dropped 5 bases, with 17 bases sitting between them. This CDR3 has 15 residues. The CDR3 sequence: CASSAAASPSYGYTF. The CDR3 nucleotides are TGTGCCAGCAGTGCGGCCGCAAGCCCCTCTTATGGCTACACCTTC.

The J gene is TRBJ2-3, the V gene TRBV25-1; TRBD1 matches at 7 bases. Germline V lookup: CDR1 MGHDK, CDR2 SYGVNS. V dropped 2 bases and J dropped 2; count of bases not matched to a gene: 10. There are 17 residues in the CDR3. Here the CDR3 reads CASSEPVGQAFTDTQYF. The DNA for the CDR3 is TGTGCCAGCAGTGAACCAGTAGGACAGGCCTTCACAGATACGCAGTATTTT.

This chain uses TRBV15 with TRBJ2-1; 10 bases line up with TRBD2. The CDR3 sequence is 16 residues long. CDR1 and CDR2 (germline): LNHNV, YYDKDF (reference sequence). The V and J ends lost 3 bases and 6 bases, in that order; junction bases with no gene match: 8. In nucleotides, the CDR3 is TGTGCCACCAGCAGTGAATTAGCGGGAGGCGGCAATGAGCAGTTCTTC. It specifies CATSSELAGGGNEQFF.

In DNA, the CDR3 is TGTGCCAGCAGCCTCGGCCTGGGGGCCATGAACACTGAAGCTTTCTTT. It is translated as CASSLGLGAMNTEAFF. The rearrangement links TRBV7-6 to TRBJ1-1; perhaps TRBD1 as D (6 bases). Looked up from germline, CDR1 is SGHVS and CDR2 is FNYEAQ. The CDR3 runs 16 residues. Trimming left V 5 bases short and J 0 bases short, with 16 bases between.

The chain joins TRBV27 to TRBJ1-2; possibly TRBD1 for D (5 bases). V lost 4 bases to trimming and J lost 8 bases, with 14 bases between them. The germline CDR1 and CDR2 sequences are MNHEY and SMNVEV (reference sequence). CDR3 length: 13 residues. The DNA of the CDR3 is TGTGCCAGCAGTTGGGGGGTTGGATGGGGCTACACCTTC. It encodes CASSWGVGWGYTF.

This clone was seen only once. This chain uses TRBV15 with TRBJ2-7, with D possibly matching TRBD1 (5 bases). Germline V gives CDR1 LNHNV, CDR2 YYDKDF (reference sequence). This CDR3 has 16 amino acids. Between the trimmed V and J ends, which lost 0 bases and 2 bases, there was a span of 14 bases. CDR3 loop: CATSRDIGQGTYEQYF. CDR3 in DNA: TGTGCCACCAGCAGAGATATCGGGCAGGGCACCTACGAGCAGTACTTC.

J is TRBJ1-5 and V is TRBV5-6; D gene unclear. The germline gives CDR1 SGHDT, CDR2 YYEEEE. Trimming took off 4 bases at V and 5 bases at J, with 16 bases between the two ends. The CDR3 has 15 residues. CDR3 in amino acids: CASSQFHRRDQPQHF. As DNA, the CDR3 is TGTGCCAGCAGCCAATTCCATCGACGGGATCAGCCCCAGCATTTT.

The chain links TRBV28 to TRBJ2-7; D not resolved. CDR3 length equals 11 residues. V was cut by 5 bases and J by 5 bases, with 7 bases left in between. Per the germline V gene, CDR1 is MDHEN and CDR2 is SYDVKM. CDR3 bases: TGTGCCAGCAGTAGGGTCCACGAGCAGTACTTC. Translated: CASSRVHEQYF. The full variable domain, with the rest looked up from reference TRBV28 and TRBJ2-7, is DVKVTQSSRYLVKRTGEKVFLECVQDMDHENMFWYRQDPGLGLRLIYFSYDVKMKEKGDIPEGYSVSREKKERFSLILESASTNQTSMYLCASSRVHEQYFGPGTRLTVT.

This chain connects TRBV2 to TRBJ1-5, with 7 bases identical to TRBD1. CDR3 size: 16 residues. CDR1 is SNHLY, CDR2 FYNNEI, per germline. V shed 6 bases, J shed 3 bases, and the junction held 11 bases outside the gene matches. The CDR3 DNA reads as TGTGCCAGCAGAGAATCGACAGGGTCTGACAATCAGCCCCAGCATTTT. Residues: CASRESTGSDNQPQHF.

The sample holds one count of this clone. This chain uses TRBV27 with TRBJ2-7; TRBD2 matches at 11 bases. J gave up 3 bases and V 0 bases, and 1 base lay outside the gene matches. This CDR3 comprises 15 residues. Germline CDR1 is MNHEY and CDR2 is SMNVEV (reference sequence). The CDR3 region has the DNA TGTGCCAGCAGTTTATCGACTAGCGGGGACTACGAGCAGTACTTC. Amino acids: CASSLSTSGDYEQYF.

The gene calls are TRBV29-1 and TRBJ1-2; 7 nucleotides align to TRBD1. The CDR3 contains 15 residues. The V gene end was trimmed by 3 bases and the J gene end by 1 base; junction bases not matched to a gene: 8. Germline-derived CDR1 and CDR2 are SQVTM and ANQGSEA. DNA of the CDR3: TGCAGCGTTGATAATACTCAGGGGGGTAACTATGGCTACACCTTC. Translated, it gives CSVDNTQGGNYGYTF.

The chain has TRBV13 and TRBJ2-2; D not certain. Trimming pared 5 bases from V and 1 base from J, leaving 8 bases between. The germline gives CDR1 PRHDT, CDR2 FYEKMQ (reference sequence). The CDR3 totals 14 residues. For the CDR3, the DNA is TGTGCCAGCAGCGGGCCAGGGAACACCGGGGAGCTGTTTTTT. Amino acids: CASSGPGNTGELFF.

The gene calls are TRBV6-4 and TRBJ2-5, with TRBD2 matching 9 bases. Germline trimming cut 6 bases from V and 5 bases from J; bases unmatched to any gene: 13. The CDR3 has 16 residues. Looked up from germline, CDR1 is MRHNA and CDR2 is SNTAGT. The CDR3 DNA reads TGTGCCAGCAGCCACACCTCCCTGGCGGGAGGGGAGACCCAGTACTTC. It encodes CASSHTSLAGGETQYF.

The chain has TRBV11-2 and TRBJ2-5; 7 nucleotides align to TRBD2. Germline values: CDR1 SGHAT, CDR2 FQNNGV. After removal of 2 bases from V and 5 bases from J, the junction contained 14 bases not matched to a gene. The CDR3 has 17 residues. The CDR3 loop reads CASSLPLGGGSLETQYF. The CDR3 nucleotides read TGTGCCAGCAGCTTACCCCTGGGGGGGGGAAGTTTGGAGACCCAGTACTTC.

The V and J genes are TRBV5-1 and TRBJ2-7, with 7 bases lining up with TRBD2. With V trimmed by 4 bases and J by 0 bases, 16 bases remained unmatched. There are 18 residues in the CDR3. Germline-derived CDR1 and CDR2 are SGHRS and YFSETQ. The CDR3: CASSKSPRDYVSSYEQYF. The CDR3 region has the DNA TGCGCCAGCAGCAAATCCCCCCGGGACTACGTGAGCTCCTACGAGCAGTACTTC.

The rearrangement links TRBV18 to TRBJ1-2, with a tentative D call TRBD1 (5 bases). The V gene's germline CDR1 is KGHSH and CDR2 LQKENI. Trimming took 0 bases from V and 4 from J, leaving 15 bases between them. The CDR3 has 16 residues. In DNA, the CDR3 is TGTGCCAGCTCACCACCATCGACAGAAAGGGTCTATGGCTACACCTTC. It codes for CASSPPSTERVYGYTF.

The rearrangement uses TRBV5-5 and TRBJ2-1; perhaps TRBD1 as D (5 bases). The CDR3 has 16 residues. Trimming cost V 1 base and J 3 bases, with 14 bases left between them. Germline CDR1 reads SGHKS; CDR2 reads YYEKEE (reference sequence). This CDR3 is CASSLQGRDIYNEQFF. The CDR3 coding sequence is TGTGCCAGCAGCTTGCAGGGCAGGGATATCTACAATGAGCAGTTCTTC.

CDR3 DNA sequence: TGTGCCAGTGGGACCGCCGGGGACAATGAGCAGTTCTTC. Translating it yields CASGTAGDNEQFF. This chain connects TRBV9 to TRBJ2-1; D may correspond to TRBD1 or TRBD2 (5 bases each). This CDR3 spans 13 amino acids. The germline V gene has CDR1 SGDLS and CDR2 YYNGEE. The V end lost 8 bases, the J end lost 5 bases, and 14 bases lay between the germline ends.